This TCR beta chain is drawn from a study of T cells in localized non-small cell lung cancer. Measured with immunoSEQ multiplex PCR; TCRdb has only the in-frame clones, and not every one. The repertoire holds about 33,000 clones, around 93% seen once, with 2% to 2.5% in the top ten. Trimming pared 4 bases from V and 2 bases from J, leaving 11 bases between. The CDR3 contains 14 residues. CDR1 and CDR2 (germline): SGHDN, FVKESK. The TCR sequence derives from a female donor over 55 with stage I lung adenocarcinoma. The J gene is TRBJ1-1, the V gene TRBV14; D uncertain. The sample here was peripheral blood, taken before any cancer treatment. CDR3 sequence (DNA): TGTGCCAGCAGCCTTAGCAATGGAAACACTGAAGCTTTCTTT. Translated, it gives CASSLSNGNTEAFF. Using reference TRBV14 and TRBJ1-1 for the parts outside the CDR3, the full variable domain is EAGVTQFPSHSVIEKGQTVTLRCDPISGHDNLYWYRRVMGKEIKFLLHFVKESKQDESGMPNNRFLAERTGGTYSTLKVQPAELEDSGVYFCASSLSNGNTEAFFGQGTRLTVV.